What follows is one T cell receptor beta chain and its context. The antigen remains undetermined. The ends lost 4 bases at V and 6 bases at J; junction bases unmatched: 8. Germline values: CDR1 SGDLS, CDR2 YYNGEE. The CDR3 is 14 residues long. CD8 memory was a combination that joined CD45RO+ cells with CCR7-negative CD45RA+ TemRA cells. The sample comes from a study of shared clonotypes between healthy human individuals. General study findings and limits: In four donors, around 5% of naive CD4 clonotypes appeared in common.

Using 200 ng DNA, some 30,000 T cell genomes, the sorted-subset replicate PCRs were run. TCRdb keeps only in-frame clones here, not all; method: immunoSEQ multiplex PCR. This table holds over 75,000 clones, approximately 63% found once. What was sequenced was memory CD8+ T cells sorted from blood. As for subset: CD45RO+ cells pooled with CCR7-negative TemRA cells. The TCR originated in a man under 40 in good health. The chain is built from TRBV9 and TRBJ2-7; 9 nucleotides align to TRBD2. The CDR3: CASSLDLAGFEQYF. The CDR3, as DNA: TGTGCCAGCAGCTTAGACCTAGCGGGATTCGAGCAGTACTTC.